This passage covers 2 T cell receptor beta chains from one sample sequenced in a study of early T cells in non-severe SARS-CoV-2 infection. TCRdb called the 5' RACE reads again in MiXCR, with one record for every CDR3 protein. The table lists 60,000 or so distinct CDR3 sequences, around 9.3% of them singletons, with 15% to 20% in the top ten. Sequencing was carried out using whole blood. All receptors derive from an adult who was a healthcare worker with PCR-confirmed SARS-CoV-2 infection or an uninfected control (not recorded which).

This clonotype appeared many times. The CDR3 DNA sequence: TGTGCCAGCAGTCAGACTAGCGGGAGGTACGAGCAGTACTTC. This gives the protein CASSQTSGRYEQYF. The chain employs TRBV12-3 or TRBV12-4 and TRBJ2-7, with 13 bases aligning to TRBD2. This CDR3 comprises 14 residues. The V gene end was trimmed by 5 bases and the J gene end by 4 bases; junction bases not matched to a gene: 2.

This clonotype was seen a few times. This sequence joins TRBV7-2 and TRBJ2-5; D may be TRBD1 or TRBD2 (5 bases each). Germline loops: CDR1 SGHTA, CDR2 FQGNSA. The CDR3 spans 16 residues. Trimming took 3 bases from V and 5 from J, leaving 19 bases between them. The CDR3 DNA reads as TGTGCCAGCAGCTTGAGGGGCGGAACCAACCGGGAGACCCAGTACTTC. The encoded protein is CASSLRGGTNRETQYF.